This record concerns one T cell receptor beta chain sequence. Its matching antigen is unknown. The sample comes from a study of T cell responses to AZD1222 COVID-19 vaccine. Study observations and caveats: The sample set comprised mostly white British donors with more females, and clonal diversity was possibly underestimated. Baseline seropositivity characterized only a handful of AZD1222 recipients. The study found vaccine-associated CD4 TCRs spanning spike, dominant at 160-218 and 743-854. Elevations in Spike-specific TCR breadth and depth followed administration of two AZD1222 doses.

Method: immunoSEQ multiplex PCR; TCRdb's copy keeps in-frame clones and lacks some. Of 150,000 or so clones in the sample, just over 90% were seen once. The CDR3 runs 17 residues. Germline-derived CDR1 and CDR2 are MNHEY and SMNVEV (reference sequence). V lost 4 bases, J lost 4 bases, and 22 bases lay in between. This clonotype originated in an adult who received the AZD1222 COVID-19 vaccine. The V gene is TRBV27, the J gene TRBJ2-5; D possibly matches TRBD1 or TRBD2 (5 bases each). Specimen: peripheral blood, collected 28 days after the second AZD1222 dose. CDR3 sequence: CASSSLGVGEGLETQYF. In nucleotides, the CDR3 is TGTGCCAGCAGTTCATTAGGGGTCGGGGAAGGGCTAGAGACCCAGTACTTC.